Included here is one TCR beta chain sequence, with context. Antigen: not known. The PCR contained 60 Vbeta and 13 Jbeta primers. The method was immunoSEQ multiplex PCR; TCRdb's version includes in-frame clones alone and lacks a portion of them. The table for this sample gives over 75,000 clones. At collection, donors were nominally healthy, but unrecorded immune exposures were probable. The sample belongs to a study of cytomegalovirus exposure and HLA in healthy donors. Looked up from germline, CDR1 is MNHGY and CDR2 is SAAAGT. The CDR3 loop spans 17 amino acids. V shed 8 bases, J shed 3 bases, and the junction held 16 bases outside the gene matches. Findings and caveats of the study: Some V segments could not be told apart, so they were left out, TRBV6-2 and TRBV6-3 among them. According to an earlier analysis, most TCR beta V segments yielded productive rearrangements about 87% or about 30% of the time. Highest at DRB1 and lowest at HLA-C, TCR association rates differed among HLA loci in a later analysis.

V usage is TRBV6-8 and J usage is TRBJ2-1; 7 bases agree with TRBD1. Sequenced sample: PBMCs. The source is a girl between 10 and 17 years old in good health and CMV-seropositive. Here the CDR3 DNA reads TGTGCCAGCTACCCTCTCCCGGGACAGCGACACTACAATGAGCAGTTCTTC. Translated: CASYPLPGQRHYNEQFF.